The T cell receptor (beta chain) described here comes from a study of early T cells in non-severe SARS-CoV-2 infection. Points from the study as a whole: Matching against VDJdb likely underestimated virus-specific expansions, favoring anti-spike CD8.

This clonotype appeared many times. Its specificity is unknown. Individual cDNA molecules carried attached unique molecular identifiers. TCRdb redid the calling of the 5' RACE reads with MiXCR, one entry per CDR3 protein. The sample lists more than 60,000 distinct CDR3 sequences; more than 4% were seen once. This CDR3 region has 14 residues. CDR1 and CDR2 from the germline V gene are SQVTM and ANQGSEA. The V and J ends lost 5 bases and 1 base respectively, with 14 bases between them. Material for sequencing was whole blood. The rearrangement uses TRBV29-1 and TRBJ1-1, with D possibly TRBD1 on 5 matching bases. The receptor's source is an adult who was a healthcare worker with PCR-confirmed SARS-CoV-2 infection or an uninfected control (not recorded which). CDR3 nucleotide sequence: TGCAGCGTTTTGGGGGTCTACACGAACACTGAAGCTTTCTTT. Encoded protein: CSVLGVYTNTEAFF. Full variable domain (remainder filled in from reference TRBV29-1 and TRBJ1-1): SAVISQKPSRDICQRGTSLTIQCQVDSQVTMMFWYRQQPGQSLTLIATANQGSEATYESGFVIDKFPISRPNLTFSTLTVSNMSPEDSSIYLCSVLGVYTNTEAFFGQGTRLTVV.